The 8 T cell receptor beta chains below were found in one sample sequenced in a study of blood T cell repertoires in COVID-19. Profiled with immunoSEQ multiplex PCR; TCRdb holds only in-frame clones, not every one. The sample lists a few hundred thousand clones, roughly 84% occurring once. Input material: PBMCs or T cells enriched from blood (not recorded which). These receptors all come from a woman in her 30s who had recovered from COVID-19.

The V and J genes are TRBV5-1 and TRBJ2-7; 9 positions agree with TRBD1. The CDR3 sequence is 14 residues long. Germline V gives CDR1 SGHRS, CDR2 YFSETQ. The V segment lost 1 base and the J segment 7 bases; nucleotides outside the gene matches: 6. CDR3: CASSLRTGVKEQYF. The CDR3 DNA follows: TGCGCCAGCAGCTTGAGGACAGGGGTAAAAGAGCAGTACTTC.

This chain uses TRBV19 with TRBJ1-1; weak D call: TRBD1 (5 bases). V dropped 3 bases and J dropped 5 bases, with 13 bases sitting between them. The V gene's germline CDR1 is LNHDA and CDR2 SQIVND (reference sequence). The CDR3 extends over 14 amino acids. The DNA for the CDR3 is TGTGCCAGTAGTATGTGGGGGGAAGGGACTGAAGCTTTCTTT. This encodes CASSMWGEGTEAFF.

The chain combines TRBV11-2 with TRBJ1-1; possibly TRBD1 for D (5 bases). The CDR3 length is 12 residues. CDR1 is SGHAT and CDR2 is FQNNGV in the germline V gene. V was pared by 1 base and J by 6 bases, with 6 bases between. The CDR3 sequence: CASSLGQPEAFF. The DNA for the CDR3 is TGTGCCAGCAGCTTAGGACAGCCTGAAGCTTTCTTT.

V and J are TRBV11-2 and TRBJ2-3; 7 bases match TRBD1. There are 17 residues in the CDR3. Germline V gene lookup returns CDR1 SGHAT and CDR2 FQNNGV. The V segment lost 3 bases and the J segment 1 base; nucleotides outside the gene matches: 10. The CDR3 DNA reads TGTGCCAGCAGCTTGCTTCGCCAGGGGGTCGGCACAGATACGCAGTATTTT. This sequence encodes CASSLLRQGVGTDTQYF. The variable domain in full, completed from reference TRBV11-2 and TRBJ2-3, reads EAGVAQSPRYKIIEKRQSVAFWCNPISGHATLYWYQQILGQGPKLLIQFQNNGVVDDSQLPKDRFSAERLKGVDSTLKIQPAKLEDSAVYLCASSLLRQGVGTDTQYFGPGTRLTVL.

V usage is TRBV19 and J usage is TRBJ2-5; 7 bases fit TRBD2. The CDR3 is 13 residues long. Germline V gene lookup returns CDR1 LNHDA and CDR2 SQIVND (reference sequence). The J segment lost 5 bases and the V segment lost 5 bases, leaving 5 bases of the junction unmatched. In DNA form, the CDR3 reads TGTGCCAGTAGTTCTGGGGGGGAGGAGACCCAGTACTTC. Translating gives CASSSGGEETQYF.

The chain employs TRBV10-2 and TRBJ2-7, with 15 bases lining up with TRBD2. The CDR3 runs 15 residues. CDR1 and CDR2 from the germline V gene are WSHSY and SAAADI. The V and J ends lost 6 bases and 4 bases, in that order; junction bases with no gene match: 4. CDR3: CASRVGLAGGYEQYF. Written as DNA, the CDR3 is TGCGCCAGCAGGGTGGGACTAGCGGGAGGTTACGAGCAGTACTTC.

The table lists this clone with a count of one. The DNA for the CDR3 is TGTGCCAGTAGTATAGTAGCGGGGGGGCCCGTGAGCGGGGAGCTGTTTTTT. This sequence encodes CASSIVAGGPVSGELFF. The rearrangement uses TRBV19 and TRBJ2-2, with 11 bases matching TRBD2. From germline, CDR1 is LNHDA and CDR2 SQIVND (reference sequence). Trimming at V came to 1 base and at J to 7 bases, leaving 8 bases not matched to a gene. There are 17 residues in the CDR3.

The chain combines TRBV18 with TRBJ1-3; D unresolved. CDR3 length: 17 residues. Germline-derived CDR1 and CDR2 are KGHSH and LQKENI. V was shortened by 4 bases and J by 0 bases, with 16 bases between the two germline ends. CDR3 sequence: CASSRLHDSSSGNTIYF. CDR3 sequence (DNA): TGTGCCAGCTCACGGTTACACGACTCCAGCTCTGGAAACACCATATATTTT.